Below, 18 T cell receptor beta chains from the same sample are listed, as sequenced in a study of blood T cell repertoires in COVID-19. Sequencing was performed with immunoSEQ multiplex PCR; in TCRdb, only in-frame clones are kept and a portion is missing. Among hundreds of thousands of clones, approximately 89% were seen once, and the ten largest hold roughly 8.9%. Sequenced material: PBMCs or T cells enriched from blood (not recorded which). These receptors all stem from a woman in her forties who had recovered from COVID-19.

This clone has a single count. The CDR3 DNA reads as TGTGCCAGCAGCCAAGTAGGTAGCGGGGATTACAATGAGCAGTTCTTC. This encodes CASSQVGSGDYNEQFF. The chain carries TRBV3-1 (or the pseudogene TRBV3-2) and TRBJ2-1; 8 bases agree with TRBD2. The CDR3 runs to 16 residues. Germline V CDR1 and CDR2: LGHDT, YNNKEL (reference sequence). V was clipped by 1 base and J by 4 bases; unmatched bases: 6.

The J gene is TRBJ2-7, the V gene TRBV11-3; perhaps TRBD1 as D (6 bases). The germline V gene encodes CDR1 SGHNT and CDR2 YENEEA. Trimming took off 4 bases at V and 3 bases at J, with 10 bases between the two ends. This CDR3 region has 13 residues. The CDR3 DNA sequence: TGTGCCAGCAGCTCACAGGGAATCTACGAGCAGTACTTC. Translating it yields CASSSQGIYEQYF.

This clone was detected only once. The chain uses TRBV19 and TRBJ1-1; tentatively, D is TRBD1 (6 bases). The V gene lost 4 bases and the J gene lost 0 bases, with 9 bases spanning the gap. The CDR3 loop spans 14 amino acids. Germline V CDR1 and CDR2: LNHDA, SQIVND (reference sequence). CDR3 protein: CASSTDRLNTEAFF. In DNA form, the CDR3 reads TGTGCCAGTAGTACTGACAGGCTGAACACTGAAGCTTTCTTT.

The rearrangement uses TRBV4-3 and TRBJ2-3; 7 bases are shared with TRBD2. Germline values: CDR1 LGHNA, CDR2 YSLEER. The V gene end was trimmed by 4 bases and the J gene end by 6 bases; junction bases not matched to a gene: 7. This CDR3 contains 14 residues. DNA of the CDR3: TGCGCCAGCAGCCGCGGAGCGGGGTTGGATACGCAGTATTTT. Protein product: CASSRGAGLDTQYF.

CDR3 protein: CASSPLPGLAGGLTYEQYF. Here the CDR3 DNA reads TGTGCCAGCAGCCCCTTACCGGGACTAGCGGGAGGGCTAACTTACGAGCAGTACTTC. V is TRBV7-9 and J is TRBJ2-7; 16 bases match TRBD2. V gave up 5 bases and J gave up 4 bases; unmatched junction bases: 14. In germline, CDR1 is SEHNR, CDR2 FQNEAQ (reference sequence). CDR3 size: 19 residues.

The V and J genes are TRBV3-1 (or the pseudogene TRBV3-2) and TRBJ2-7, with D possibly being TRBD1 (5 bases). Germline CDR1 LGHDT, CDR2 YNNKEL (reference sequence). CDR3 length equals 12 residues. Trimming left V 5 bases short and J 3 bases short, with 8 bases between. The CDR3 DNA reads as TGTGCCAGCAGCTACAGGAGCTACGAGCAGTACTTC. Its translation: CASSYRSYEQYF.

This clone occurred a few times. V gene TRBV19 combines with J gene TRBJ1-2, with TRBD1 matching over 8 bases. V trimming: 2 bases; J trimming: 7 bases; junction bases outside the gene matches: 9. This CDR3 is 15 amino acids long. Per germline, CDR1 LNHDA and CDR2 SQIVND (reference sequence). CDR3 residues: CASSILGQGRGGYTF. The CDR3 DNA reads TGTGCCAGTAGTATACTCGGACAGGGACGCGGTGGCTACACCTTC.

This rearrangement joins TRBV6-5 to TRBJ1-4; TRBD1 might be the D (5 bases). CDR1 MNHEY and CDR2 SVGAGI come from the germline V gene. V lost 6 bases and J 0 bases, leaving 8 bases between the germline ends. The CDR3 sequence is 14 residues long. In DNA, the CDR3 is TGTGCCAGCAGATCACAGGCAACTAATGAAAAACTGTTTTTT. It codes for CASRSQATNEKLFF.

CDR3 nucleotide sequence: TGCAGCGTTGGGGCAGGGGGCTGGTACGAGCAGTACTTC. It yields the protein CSVGAGGWYEQYF. This chain links TRBV29-1 with TRBJ2-7; 8 bases fit TRBD1. This CDR3 has 13 amino acids. Losses at the gene ends were 4 bases for V and 4 bases for J; bases not matched to a gene: 6. Germline V gene lookup returns CDR1 SQVTM and CDR2 ANQGSEA.

The V call is TRBV3-1 (or the pseudogene TRBV3-2), the J call TRBJ2-5; D possibly corresponds to TRBD1 (5 bases). The germline V gene encodes CDR1 LGHDT and CDR2 YNNKEL (reference sequence). The CDR3 consists of 16 residues. Trimming took 1 base from V and 1 from J, leaving 13 bases between them. In DNA form, the CDR3 reads TGTGCCAGCAGCCAAGGAGCACCTCAGGGCCAAGAGACCCAGTACTTC. Protein: CASSQGAPQGQETQYF.

The CDR3 region is CAISGGRGTEAFF. CDR3 nucleotide sequence: TGTGCCATCAGTGGGGGGAGGGGAACTGAAGCTTTCTTT. The rearrangement uses TRBV10-3 and TRBJ1-1; TRBD1 is a possible D gene (5 bases). CDR1 ENHRY and CDR2 SYGVKD come from the germline V gene. V was clipped by 4 bases and J by 5 bases, with 11 bases between them. CDR3 length: 13 amino acids.

The V and J genes are TRBV6-1 and TRBJ1-2; D unresolved. From germline, CDR1 is MNHNS and CDR2 SASEGT. V dropped 4 bases and J dropped 4 bases, with 19 bases sitting between them. The CDR3 loop spans 16 amino acids. CDR3 amino acids: CASSAVKGREAYGYTF. The CDR3, as DNA: TGTGCCAGCAGTGCGGTTAAAGGGAGGGAGGCCTATGGCTACACCTTC.

This clone has a handful of counts. DNA of the CDR3: TGTGCCAGTACCCCGGGTTTTACTAGCGGGGGGAACACCGGGGAGCTGTTTTTT. This gives the protein CASTPGFTSGGNTGELFF. The rearrangement links TRBV19 to TRBJ2-2; TRBD2 matches 11 bases. The V and J ends lost 7 bases and 1 base, in that order; junction bases with no gene match: 11. Germline lookup yields CDR1 LNHDA and CDR2 SQIVND (reference sequence). The CDR3 covers 18 residues.

The chain carries TRBV18 and TRBJ1-4, with D possibly matching TRBD1 (6 bases). Trimming cost V 9 bases and J 5 bases, with 19 bases left between them. This CDR3 comprises 15 residues. Looked up from germline, CDR1 is KGHSH and CDR2 is LQKENI. The DNA for the CDR3 is TGTGCCAGTCATGACAGGCTGAGGGGGAATGAAAAACTGTTTTTT. It specifies CASHDRLRGNEKLFF.

CDR3 loop: CASSLRGPQETQYF. CDR3 DNA sequence: TGCGCCAGCAGCTTGAGGGGCCCCCAAGAGACCCAGTACTTC. The chain links TRBV5-1 to TRBJ2-5, with a weak D call TRBD1 (5 bases). Germline V lookup: CDR1 SGHRS, CDR2 YFSETQ. The V end was cut by 1 base, the J end by 1 base, with 8 bases between. The CDR3 is 14 residues long. Filled out from reference TRBV5-1 and TRBJ2-5, the complete variable domain reads KAGVTQTPRYLIKTRGQQVTLSCSPISGHRSVSWYQQTPGQGLQFLFEYFSETQRNKGNFPGRFSGRQFSNSRSEMNVSTLELGDSALYLCASSLRGPQETQYFGPGTRLLVL.

The chain has TRBV5-4 and TRBJ2-7, with 7 bases that match TRBD2. J gave up 5 bases and V 3 bases, and 14 bases lay outside the gene matches. The CDR3 loop spans 16 amino acids. From germline, CDR1 is SGHNT and CDR2 YYREEE (reference sequence). Here the CDR3 reads CASSYKSGGSYHEQYF. The CDR3 DNA sequence: TGTGCCAGCAGCTATAAATCGGGGGGATCCTACCACGAGCAGTACTTC.

The rearrangement joins TRBV5-1 to TRBJ2-7; tentative D call: TRBD1 (5 bases). The CDR3 runs to 15 residues. CDR1 and CDR2 from the germline V gene are SGHRS and YFSETQ. Trimming took off 4 bases at V and 1 base at J, with 15 bases between the two ends. The CDR3 is CASSTPESGSYEQYF. The CDR3 DNA reads TGCGCCAGCAGCACGCCCGAGTCAGGGTCCTACGAGCAGTACTTC.

The rearrangement joins TRBV28 to TRBJ2-1, with unresolved D. The V end lost 7 bases, the J end lost 10 bases, and 11 bases lay between the germline ends. The CDR3 has 11 amino acids. CDR1 is MDHEN, CDR2 SYDVKM, per germline. CDR3 bases: TGTGCCAGCACAACCTCTCGGGAGCAGTTCTTC. Its translation: CASTTSREQFF.